This T cell receptor beta chain was documented in a study of sequential checkpoint blockade in melanoma. Study summary: Each arm's sequence ended with maintenance nivolumab.

Sequenced by immunoSEQ multiplex PCR; TCRdb stores in-frame clones only, minus some. Of fewer than 20,000 clones listed, around 70% were seen once; the top ten hold 20% to 25%. Treatment defined: randomized to nivolumab then ipilimumab (arm A) or the reverse (arm B). None of the patients previously received DNA-damaging chemotherapy. This CDR3 is built from 14 residues. V dropped 3 bases and J dropped 2 bases, with 10 bases sitting between them. Germline lookup yields CDR1 KGHSH and CDR2 LQKENI. The sequence was obtained from a human donor with melanoma. The chain joins TRBV18 to TRBJ2-5; TRBD1 might be the D (5 bases). Material: CD8+ T cells sorted from blood (inferred from file names), obtained from a patient given nivolumab and ipilimumab in sequence. Here the CDR3 DNA reads TGTGCCAGCTCACCGGACAACCTACAAGAGACCCAGTACTTC. Protein sequence: CASSPDNLQETQYF.